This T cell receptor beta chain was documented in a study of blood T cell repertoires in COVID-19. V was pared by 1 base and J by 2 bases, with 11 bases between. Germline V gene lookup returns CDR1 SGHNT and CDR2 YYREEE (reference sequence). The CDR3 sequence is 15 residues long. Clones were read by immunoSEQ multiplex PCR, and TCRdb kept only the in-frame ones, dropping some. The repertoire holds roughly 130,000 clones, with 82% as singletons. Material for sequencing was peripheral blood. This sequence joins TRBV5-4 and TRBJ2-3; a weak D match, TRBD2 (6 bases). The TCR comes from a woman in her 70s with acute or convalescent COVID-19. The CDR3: CASSLTGGNTDTQYF. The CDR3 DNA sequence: TGTGCCAGCAGCTTGACAGGAGGGAACACAGATACGCAGTATTTT. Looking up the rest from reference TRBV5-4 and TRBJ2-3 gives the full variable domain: ETGVTQSPTHLIKTRGQQVTLRCSSQSGHNTVSWYQQALGQGPQFIFQYYREEENGRGNFPPRFSGLQFPNYSSELNVNALELDDSALYLCASSLTGGNTDTQYFGPGTRLTVL.